A single T cell receptor beta chain is shown here with its context. As yet, its antigen is unknown. This entry belongs to a study of molecular identifiers for immune sequencing clone quantification. Overall study: Four of five splits of RNA from around 18,000 or 91,000 naive CD8 cells were sequenced in replicates.

TCRdb reprocessed the PCR reads via MiXCR and lists one record per CDR3 protein. The data show roughly 630,000 distinct CDR3 sequences, with around 25% seen just once and about 0.8% held by the top ten. For naive CD8 T cells, sorting used the CD8+CD4-CCR7+CD45RA+ phenotype. Study conclusions and caveats: Among effectors, clones above 20 RNA copies held over 98% of molecules; among naive cells, under 1%. Highly expanded clones may be undercounted when identical TCR molecules share barcodes.

Germline loops: CDR1 MGHRA, CDR2 YSYEKL. There are 13 residues in the CDR3. The V and J ends lost 5 bases and 10 bases respectively, with 15 bases between them. The TCR was taken from a human donor in good health. Some libraries in this study had Jurkat cell RNA spiked in. The specimen sequenced was naive CD8+ T cells from blood, with Jurkat cell RNA spiked in. The subset was: FACS-sorted CD8+CD4-CCR7+CD45RA+ naive T cells. The chain employs TRBV4-1 and TRBJ2-1, with D hard to call. The CDR3 here is CASSGPLWPEQFF. In DNA, the CDR3 is TGCGCCAGCAGCGGTCCTCTATGGCCCGAGCAGTTCTTC.